The rows below give T cell receptor beta chains drawn from one sample of a study of response to subunit inactivated influenza vaccine. TCRdb used MiXCR to reprocess the RT-PCR reads, holding one entry per CDR3 protein. The repertoire has hundreds of thousands of distinct CDR3 sequences, around 14% of them found once; the top ten carry about 9.9%. The sample was PBMCs from blood, taken about 13 days after vaccination. Receptors were obtained from a man aged 50 to 60 who received an inactivated influenza vaccine. Each CDR3 is given with its conserved first and last residue. A D gene is named only where the DNA matches it firmly.

V gene	J gene	D gene	CDR3 protein
TRBV12-3/TRBV12-4	TRBJ1-2	.	CASSLTPGTADGYTF
TRBV5-5	TRBJ2-7	TRBD1	CASSLRAGQGATYEQYF
TRBV4-3	TRBJ2-2	.	CASSQGGAHTGELFF
TRBV20-1	TRBJ2-7	.	CSARQSSYEQYF
TRBV5-1	TRBJ2-5	.	CASREGPTETQYF
TRBV12-3/TRBV12-4	TRBJ1-4	.	CASSQPTVAFF
TRBV7-2	TRBJ2-1	.	CASSLAQSSYNEQFF
TRBV6-1	TRBJ2-1	.	CASSKGDQLYNEQFF
TRBV29-1	TRBJ2-1	.	CSVVPGPGNEQFF
TRBV4-3	TRBJ2-2	.	CASSQVLSEYTGELFF
TRBV5-1	TRBJ2-5	TRBD1	CASSWGQSYQETQYF
TRBV9	TRBJ1-2	TRBD1	CASSVTGTANYGYTF
TRBV30	TRBJ1-2	TRBD1	CAWSRQGYLALNGYTF
TRBV14	TRBJ2-5	TRBD1	CASSPRTGGWETQYF
TRBV7-2	TRBJ2-5	TRBD2	CASSSSLAGGQETQYF
TRBV3-1	TRBJ2-4	TRBD1	CASSHSDRALAKNIQYF
TRBV28	TRBJ2-7	.	CASSPFDQGPAYEQYF
TRBV11-2	TRBJ1-2	.	CASSLVRGGRGGYTF
TRBV24-1	TRBJ2-3	.	CATSDPRDLGQDTQYF
TRBV20-1	TRBJ2-7	.	CSARVFSEQYF
TRBV19	TRBJ2-7	TRBD1	CASSSWGQAHEQYF
TRBV6-1	TRBJ1-2	.	CASSEPGRYNGYTF
TRBV3-1	TRBJ2-1	.	CASLGTGDEQFF
TRBV5-1	TRBJ1-3	TRBD1	CASRQGTGSSGNTIYF
TRBV29-1	TRBJ2-2	TRBD1	CSVGTAANTGELFF
TRBV12-3/TRBV12-4	TRBJ2-1	TRBD2	CASSPPGLAGYNEQFF
TRBV7-2	TRBJ2-7	.	CASSQTSEQYF